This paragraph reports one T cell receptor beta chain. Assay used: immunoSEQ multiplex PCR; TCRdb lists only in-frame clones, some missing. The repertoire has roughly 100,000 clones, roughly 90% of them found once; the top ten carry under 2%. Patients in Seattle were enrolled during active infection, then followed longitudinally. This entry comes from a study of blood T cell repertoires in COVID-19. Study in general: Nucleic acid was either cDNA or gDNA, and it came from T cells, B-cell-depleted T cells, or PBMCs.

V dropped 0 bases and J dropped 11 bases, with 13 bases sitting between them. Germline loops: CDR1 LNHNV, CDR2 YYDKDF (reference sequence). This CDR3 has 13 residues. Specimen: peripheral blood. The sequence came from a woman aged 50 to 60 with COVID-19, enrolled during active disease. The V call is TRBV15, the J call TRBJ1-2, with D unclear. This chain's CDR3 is CATSRDHRELYTF. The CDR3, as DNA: TGTGCCACCAGCAGAGATCATCGGGAACTGTACACCTTC.